The clone carrying this T cell receptor (beta chain) has a handful of counts. Its antigen is not known. This sample is part of a study of T-cell memory formation after mild COVID-19. The overall study: Clusters of TCRs were largely donor specific.

Losses at the gene ends were 0 bases for V and 6 bases for J; bases not matched to a gene: 8. Germline values: CDR1 SGHDN, CDR2 FVKESK. This CDR3 is built from 16 residues. Study-level points and caveats: Balance between CD4 and CD8 was seen in clones contracting day 15 to 85, and a CD4+ lean was seen in later expanders. The main location of contracting CD4+ clones was CM and EM, and that of contracting CD8+ clones was EMRA. Cross-reactive memory apparently joined, as some responding clones appeared in pre-infection memory.

In TCRdb, the 5' RACE reads were re-called with MiXCR into one record per CDR3 protein. The sample lists under 450,000 distinct CDR3 sequences; 20% to 25% were seen once. Sequenced input: PBMCs or a T cell subset sorted from them (not recorded which). The chain has TRBV14 and TRBJ2-3; 8 nucleotides match TRBD2. The sequence was obtained from an adult woman who had mild COVID-19 (a few samples of this study predate the infection). Cell type and time point are not known. The CDR3 region has the DNA TGTGCCAGCAGCCAAGAATCGGGAGGGGGATGGGATACGCAGTATTTT. Translating gives CASSQESGGGWDTQYF.